This T cell receptor (beta chain) was sequenced in a study of OX40 agonist ivuxolimab in advanced cancers. Study at large: Patients were around 83% male with ages roughly 23 to 85, mean around 58.

Points on this clone: Its antigen remains unknown.

General observations from the study: Partly responding patients at 0.1-3.0 mg/kg showed some of the smallest clonal expansion.

Using immunoSEQ multiplex PCR, the repertoire was profiled, and TCRdb retains in-frame clones only, with some absent. Seen here are about 93,000 clones, under 95% observed once, and the top ten hold roughly 0.5%. The CDR3 is 15 amino acids. Germline V gene lookup returns CDR1 MNHEY and CDR2 SVGAGI. With V trimmed by 10 bases and J by 2 bases, 13 bases remained unmatched. The sample consisted of CD4+ or CD8+ T cells sorted from blood, taken in a trial of the OX40 agonist ivuxolimab. The V gene is TRBV6-5, the J gene TRBJ2-7, with TRBD2 identical over 8 bases. This receptor was identified in an adult with an advanced solid tumor such as melanoma, head and neck, liver or kidney cancer. In DNA form, the CDR3 reads TGTGCCACCGTTAATACGGGGGGGAAAACCTACGAGCAGTACTTC. As protein: CATVNTGGKTYEQYF.